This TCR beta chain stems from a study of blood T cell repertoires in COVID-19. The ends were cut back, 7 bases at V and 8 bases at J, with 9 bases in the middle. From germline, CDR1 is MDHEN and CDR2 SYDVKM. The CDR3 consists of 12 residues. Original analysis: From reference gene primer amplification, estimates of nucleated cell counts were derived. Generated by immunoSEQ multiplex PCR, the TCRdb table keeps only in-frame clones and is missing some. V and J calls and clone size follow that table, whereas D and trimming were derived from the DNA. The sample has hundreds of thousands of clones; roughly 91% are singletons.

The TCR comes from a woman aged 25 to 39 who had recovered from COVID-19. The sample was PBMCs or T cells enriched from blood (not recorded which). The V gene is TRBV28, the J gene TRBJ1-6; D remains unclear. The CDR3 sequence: CASTTRDSPLHF. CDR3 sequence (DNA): TGTGCCAGCACCACGAGGGATTCACCCCTCCACTTT.